The 23 T cell receptor beta chains below all came from one sample that was sequenced in a study of T cell changes during pregnancy in multiple sclerosis. TCRdb keeps only in-frame clones here, not all; method: immunoSEQ multiplex PCR. Seen here are roughly 85,000 clones, approximately 89% observed once, and the top ten hold more than 2.5%. The sequencing used peripheral blood, collected in the first trimester of pregnancy. Receptors originate from a female donor with multiple sclerosis, enrolled in a pregnancy study.

The chain carries TRBV6-5 and TRBJ1-2, with a weak D call TRBD1 (6 bases). This CDR3 is built from 13 residues. CDR1 MNHEY and CDR2 SVGAGI come from the germline V gene. V was cut by 5 bases and J by 1 base, with 8 bases left in between. DNA of the CDR3: TGTGCCAGCAGTCGACAGGATAACTATGGCTACACCTTC. Its translation is CASSRQDNYGYTF.

The rearrangement links TRBV30 to TRBJ2-1; 11 bases match TRBD2. Trimming at V came to 0 bases and at J to 3 bases, leaving 10 bases not matched to a gene. The CDR3 runs to 18 residues. CDR1 is GTSNPN, CDR2 SVGIG, per germline (reference sequence). The CDR3 coding sequence is TGTGCCTGGAGTGTACGCATTACTAGCGGGGGCCGCTACAATGAGCAGTTCTTC. Its protein is CAWSVRITSGGRYNEQFF.

The chain joins TRBV29-1 to TRBJ2-1, with 9 nucleotides matching TRBD2. The ends lost 7 bases at V and 10 bases at J; junction bases unmatched: 14. The CDR3 loop spans 14 amino acids. Germline loops: CDR1 SQVTM, CDR2 ANQGSEA. The CDR3 sequence: CSAKLAGPGGEQFF. CDR3 sequence (DNA): TGCAGCGCGAAACTAGCGGGTCCCGGTGGCGAGCAGTTCTTC.

This CDR3 reads CASSGTTGMPHYNEQFF. CDR3 coding DNA: TGTGCCAGCAGCGGAACAACAGGGATGCCTCATTACAATGAGCAGTTCTTC. The rearrangement joins TRBV9 to TRBJ2-1; D might be TRBD1 (6 bases). The ends were cut back, 3 bases at V and 4 bases at J, with 20 bases in the middle. The CDR3 is 17 residues long. Germline V gives CDR1 SGDLS, CDR2 YYNGEE.

The V call is TRBV5-1, the J call TRBJ2-3, with a possible D match to TRBD2 (6 bases). The CDR3 has 14 residues. CDR1 is SGHRS, CDR2 YFSETQ, per germline. Trimming removed 4 bases at V and 3 bases at J, with 12 bases between. The CDR3 sequence: CASSGGLLTDTQYF. In nucleotides, the CDR3 is TGCGCCAGCAGCGGAGGACTACTAACAGATACGCAGTATTTT.

The genes are TRBV7-6 and TRBJ2-7, with 11 bases matching TRBD1. Germline trimming cut 4 bases from V and 3 bases from J; bases unmatched to any gene: 5. From germline, CDR1 is SGHVS and CDR2 FNYEAQ. The CDR3 loop spans 15 amino acids. CDR3 in amino acids: CASSSGGTGGYEQYF. Here the CDR3 DNA reads TGTGCCAGCAGCTCTGGAGGGACAGGGGGCTACGAGCAGTACTTC.

The genes are TRBV5-6 and TRBJ1-2, with 11 bases that match TRBD1. Per germline, CDR1 SGHDT and CDR2 YYEEEE. V trimming: 6 bases; J trimming: 8 bases; junction bases outside the gene matches: 9. The CDR3 runs 14 residues. CDR3 bases: TGTGCCAGCATCGGTCGGACAGGGGGCCGCGGCTACACCTTC. This encodes CASIGRTGGRGYTF.

This clone was picked up one time. J is TRBJ2-2 and V is TRBV9, with 7 bases lining up with TRBD1. This CDR3 has 15 residues. From germline, CDR1 is SGDLS and CDR2 YYNGEE. V lost 2 bases and J lost 5; bases outside the gene matches: 6. The CDR3 region has the DNA TGTGCCAGCAGCGTGGCAGGGGGTGATACCGGGGAGCTGTTTTTT. It encodes CASSVAGGDTGELFF.

V gene TRBV6-6 combines with J gene TRBJ2-5, with TRBD1 identical over 11 bases. There are 14 residues in the CDR3. After removal of 7 bases from V and 5 bases from J, the junction contained 6 bases not matched to a gene. The germline V gene has CDR1 MNHNY and CDR2 SVGAGI (reference sequence). CDR3 nucleotide sequence: TGTGCCAGCACCTTGGACAGGGGGCAGGAGACCCAGTACTTC. This codes for CASTLDRGQETQYF.

This clone was counted a few times. The genes are TRBV5-1 and TRBJ1-3; D is uncertain. Germline lookup yields CDR1 SGHRS and CDR2 YFSETQ. CDR3 size: 16 residues. Trimming cost V 2 bases and J 0 bases, with 12 bases left between them. The CDR3: CASSFLPRFSGNTIYF. CDR3 in DNA: TGCGCCAGCAGCTTTTTACCCAGATTCTCTGGAAACACCATATATTTT.

The chain employs TRBV19 and TRBJ1-4; TRBD1 matches at 8 bases. The CDR3 has 14 residues. Germline V gene data show CDR1 as LNHDA and CDR2 as SQIVND (reference sequence). The J segment lost 7 bases and the V segment lost 6 bases, leaving 7 bases of the junction unmatched. CDR3 in amino acids: CASSSTGVGEKLFF. In nucleotides, the CDR3 is TGTGCCAGTAGCTCGACAGGGGTTGGTGAAAAACTGTTTTTT.

This clone was found once. This chain joins TRBV7-9 and TRBJ1-1; 7 bases are a match to TRBD1. Looked up from germline, CDR1 is SEHNR and CDR2 is FQNEAQ (reference sequence). The J segment lost 1 base and the V segment lost 4 bases, leaving 0 bases of the junction unmatched. This CDR3 contains 13 residues. In DNA, the CDR3 is TGTGCCAGCAGCTGGACAGGGAACACTGAAGCTTTCTTT. Its translation: CASSWTGNTEAFF.

V and J are TRBV4-2 and TRBJ2-6; a weak D match, TRBD2 (5 bases). The germline V and J ends were trimmed by 1 base and 1 base, with 8 bases remaining between them. The CDR3 covers 16 residues. The germline V gene has CDR1 LGHNA and CDR2 YNFKEQ. The DNA for the CDR3 is TGTGCCAGCAGCCAAGGAGCGGTTTCTGGGGCCAACGTCCTGACTTTC. This sequence encodes CASSQGAVSGANVLTF.

This chain joins TRBV9 and TRBJ2-7; TRBD2 matches at 10 bases. With V trimmed by 0 bases and J by 3 bases, 3 bases remained unmatched. CDR1 and CDR2 from the germline V gene are SGDLS and YYNGEE. CDR3 size: 15 residues. This CDR3 reads CASSVDSGRIYEQYF. In nucleotides, the CDR3 is TGTGCCAGCAGCGTAGATAGCGGGAGGATCTACGAGCAGTACTTC. Full variable domain (missing parts from reference TRBV9 and TRBJ2-7): DSGVTQTPKHLITATGQRVTLRCSPRSGDLSVYWYQQSLDQGLQFLIQYYNGEERAKGNILERFSAQQFPDLHSELNLSSLELGDSALYFCASSVDSGRIYEQYFGPGTRLTVT.

V usage is TRBV9 and J usage is TRBJ1-2; 10 bases match TRBD1. CDR1 SGDLS and CDR2 YYNGEE come from the germline V gene. CDR3 length equals 14 residues. V dropped 3 bases and J dropped 8; count of bases not matched to a gene: 7. CDR3 DNA sequence: TGTGCCAGCAGCGGGACAGGGGGTTCTCGCGGCTACACCTTC. This encodes CASSGTGGSRGYTF.

The V call is TRBV2, the J call TRBJ1-1; possibly TRBD1 for D (6 bases). The CDR3 extends over 14 amino acids. Deletions cut 1 base from V and 1 base from J, with 7 bases between. Germline V gives CDR1 SNHLY, CDR2 FYNNEI. Written as DNA, the CDR3 is TGTGCCAGCAGTGAAGGCAGGGGGAACACTGAAGCTTTCTTT. It yields the protein CASSEGRGNTEAFF.

The chain employs TRBV7-9 and TRBJ2-5; D possibly corresponds to TRBD1 (7 bases). Germline CDR1 reads SEHNR; CDR2 reads FQNEAQ (reference sequence). The CDR3 is 14 amino acids. Trimming removed 5 bases at V and 7 bases at J, with 17 bases between. The CDR3 region is CASSGGGQVWTQYF. The CDR3 bases are TGTGCCAGCAGCGGAGGGGGCCAAGTATGGACCCAGTACTTC. The full variable domain, with the rest looked up from reference TRBV7-9 and TRBJ2-5, is DTGVSQNPRHKITKRGQNVTFRCDPISEHNRLYWYRQTLGQGPEFLTYFQNEAQLEKSRLLSDRFSAERPKGSFSTLEIQRTEQGDSAMYLCASSGGGQVWTQYFGPGTRLLVL.

J is TRBJ2-7 and V is TRBV4-1, with D tentatively TRBD1 (5 bases). CDR3 length equals 15 residues. In germline, CDR1 is MGHRA, CDR2 YSYEKL. The V end lost 0 bases, the J end lost 2 bases, and 11 bases lay between the germline ends. CDR3 loop: CASSQDRAGTYEQYF. The CDR3 DNA is TGCGCCAGCAGCCAAGATCGGGCAGGGACCTACGAGCAGTACTTC.

The chain is built from TRBV9 and TRBJ2-3; 7 bases are shared with TRBD2. The CDR3 consists of 12 residues. Germline V gene sequence: CDR1 SGDLS, CDR2 YYNGEE. With V trimmed by 4 bases and J by 6 bases, 2 bases remained unmatched. CDR3 protein: CASSPRGDTQYF. The CDR3 coding sequence is TGTGCCAGCAGCCCGCGGGGGGATACGCAGTATTTT.

This chain joins TRBV7-7 and TRBJ1-3; possible D gene TRBD1, 5 bases. V lost 5 bases, J lost 4 bases, and 9 bases lay in between. The CDR3 is 13 residues long. Germline V CDR1 and CDR2: SSHAT, FNYEAQ (reference sequence). The CDR3, as DNA: TGTGCCAGCAGCCCAGGGATGGGAAACACCATATATTTT. Protein product: CASSPGMGNTIYF. The entire variable domain, with the rest obtained from reference TRBV7-7 and TRBJ1-3, is as follows: GAGVSQSPRYKVTKRGQDVTLRCDPISSHATLYWYQQALGQGPEFLTYFNYEAQPDKSGLPSDRFSAERPEGSISTLTIQRTEQRDSAMYRCASSPGMGNTIYFGEGSWLTVV.

The rearrangement links TRBV11-3 to TRBJ2-7; D not certain. The germline V gene encodes CDR1 SGHNT and CDR2 YENEEA. The CDR3 length is 16 residues. Between the trimmed V and J ends, which lost 5 bases and 1 base, there was a span of 18 bases. CDR3 amino acids: CASSLTVGSRSYEQYF. CDR3 DNA sequence: TGTGCCAGCAGCCTTACCGTGGGCTCTCGGTCCTACGAGCAGTACTTC.

This sequence joins TRBV7-2 and TRBJ2-3; TRBD1 might be the D (5 bases). Germline V gene data show CDR1 as SGHTA and CDR2 as FQGNSA. The CDR3 runs 15 residues. The V end lost 1 base, the J end lost 0 bases, and 8 bases lay between the germline ends. The DNA of the CDR3 is TGTGCCAGCAGCTTAGACAGGCCTAGCACAGATACGCAGTATTTT. Translating it yields CASSLDRPSTDTQYF.

The rearrangement joins TRBV18 to TRBJ2-7; 7 positions agree with TRBD1. The germline V gene encodes CDR1 KGHSH and CDR2 LQKENI. The CDR3 is 14 amino acids. The V gene end was trimmed by 2 bases and the J gene end by 3 bases; junction bases not matched to a gene: 4. CDR3 nucleotides: TGTGCCAGCTCACCAGGGACAGCTGTCTACGAGCAGTACTTC. Translated: CASSPGTAVYEQYF. Variable domain in full (rest from reference TRBV18 and TRBJ2-7): NAGVMQNPRHLVRRRGQEARLRCSPMKGHSHVYWYRQLPEEGLKFMVYLQKENIIDESGMPKERFSAEFPKEGPSILRIQQVVRGDSAAYFCASSPGTAVYEQYFGPGTRLTVT.